This entry lists 32 T cell receptor beta chains sequenced from one sample in a study of blood T cell repertoires in COVID-19. TCRdb's copy holds only in-frame clones and misses some; the assay was immunoSEQ multiplex PCR. Of roughly 91,000 clones in the sample, 82% were seen once. Sequencing was carried out using peripheral blood. The source of these receptors is a woman aged 80 or older with acute or convalescent COVID-19.

For the CDR3, the DNA is TGTGCCAGCAGCCCCAAGGGGCCGAACACTGAAGCTTTCTTT. Its protein product is CASSPKGPNTEAFF. The rearrangement links TRBV7-8 to TRBJ1-1; tentative D call: TRBD1 (5 bases). The CDR3 extends over 14 amino acids. V was cut by 5 bases and J by 1 base, with 11 bases left in between. Germline V CDR1 and CDR2: SGHVS, FQNEAQ.

V and J are TRBV6-5 and TRBJ2-1, with 15 bases matching TRBD2. The V and J ends lost 6 bases and 9 bases, in that order; junction bases with no gene match: 3. The CDR3 totals 14 residues. Germline CDR1 reads MNHEY; CDR2 reads SVGAGI. CDR3 residues: CASSPGLAGGEQFF. The CDR3 DNA is TGTGCCAGCAGCCCGGGACTAGCGGGAGGTGAGCAGTTCTTC.

V usage is TRBV5-1 and J usage is TRBJ2-1, with TRBD2 as a possible D gene (6 bases). Trimming removed 8 bases at V and 0 bases at J, with 15 bases between. CDR1 and CDR2 from the germline V gene are SGHRS and YFSETQ. This CDR3 is built from 15 residues. The CDR3 sequence is CASSGPSDSYNEQFF. In DNA form, the CDR3 reads TGCGCCAGTTCCGGCCCTAGCGACTCCTACAATGAGCAGTTCTTC.

V and J are TRBV18 and TRBJ1-1, with D uncertain. Germline loops: CDR1 KGHSH, CDR2 LQKENI. The CDR3 is 14 residues long. The ends were cut back, 3 bases at V and 2 bases at J, with 10 bases in the middle. The CDR3 is CASSPGGRNTEAFF. The CDR3 coding sequence is TGTGCCAGCTCACCCGGTGGGAGAAACACTGAAGCTTTCTTT.

The chain uses TRBV21-1 and TRBJ2-3; the listed D gene, TRBD2, was not tested against the DNA. TRBV21-1 represents a pseudogene. CDR3 length: 15 residues. The CDR3 sequence: CASSKRGGWADTQYF. Written as DNA, the CDR3 is TGTGCCAGCAGCAAACGGGGAGGGTGGGCAGATACGCAGTATTTT.

The chain combines TRBV9 with TRBJ2-1; 9 nucleotides align to TRBD2. J was trimmed by 15 bases and V by 3 bases; bases with no gene match: 10. The CDR3 runs 13 residues. CDR1 is SGDLS and CDR2 is YYNGEE in the germline V gene. The CDR3 DNA is TGTGCCAGCAGCGGGACTCCGGGACTAGCTATGTTCTTC. Translating it yields CASSGTPGLAMFF. Looking up the rest from reference TRBV9 and TRBJ2-1 gives the full variable domain: DSGVTQTPKHLITATGQRVTLRCSPRSGDLSVYWYQQSLDQGLQFLIQYYNGEERAKGNILERFSAQQFPDLHSELNLSSLELGDSALYFCASSGTPGLAMFFGPGTRLTVL.

The genes are TRBV27 and TRBJ2-3; TRBD1 matches 9 bases. Germline lookup yields CDR1 MNHEY and CDR2 SMNVEV (reference sequence). This CDR3 is built from 14 residues. The J segment lost 5 bases and the V segment lost 7 bases, leaving 7 bases of the junction unmatched. The CDR3 bases are TGTGCCAGCACCCAGGGACAGGGTATAGATACGCAGTATTTT. As protein: CASTQGQGIDTQYF.

The V gene is TRBV10-3, the J gene TRBJ1-2; possibly TRBD1 for D (6 bases). Germline assignment: CDR1 ENHRY and CDR2 SYGVKD. The V end was cut by 4 bases, the J end by 6 bases, with 9 bases between. This CDR3 is 12 amino acids long. The CDR3 sequence: CAISGDNHGYTF. The CDR3 nucleotides are TGTGCCATCAGTGGGGACAACCATGGCTACACCTTC.

The chain links TRBV2 to TRBJ1-3; D is possibly TRBD1 (6 bases). Germline V gene lookup returns CDR1 SNHLY and CDR2 FYNNEI. This CDR3 contains 16 residues. Deletions cut 4 bases from V and 0 bases from J, with 13 bases between. CDR3 in DNA: TGTGCCAGCAGTGTGGACAGCCCCTCCTCTGGAAACACCATATATTTT. It yields the protein CASSVDSPSSGNTIYF. Full variable domain (missing parts from reference TRBV2 and TRBJ1-3): EPEVTQTPSHQVTQMGQEVILRCVPISNHLYFYWYRQILGQKVEFLVSFYNNEISEKSEIFDDQFSVERPDGSNFTLKIRSTKLEDSAMYFCASSVDSPSSGNTIYFGEGSWLTVV.

The V gene is TRBV10-3, the J gene TRBJ2-1; perhaps TRBD2 as D (6 bases). The CDR3 extends over 15 amino acids. Germline values: CDR1 ENHRY, CDR2 SYGVKD. V dropped 4 bases and J dropped 9 bases, with 19 bases sitting between them. This chain's CDR3 is CAISVEGGPRVEQFF. CDR3 nucleotide sequence: TGTGCCATCAGTGTGGAGGGTGGGCCAAGGGTTGAGCAGTTCTTC.

The chain carries TRBV6-5 and TRBJ2-5, with D maybe TRBD1 (5 bases). CDR1 is MNHEY, CDR2 SVGAGI, per germline. Trimming cost V 7 bases and J 5 bases, with 11 bases left between them. The CDR3 totals 12 residues. CDR3 sequence reads: CASNRGAETQYF. For the CDR3, the DNA is TGTGCCAGCAATAGGGGCGCCGAGACCCAGTACTTC.

The rearrangement joins TRBV5-4 to TRBJ1-2; 8 bases line up with TRBD1. The germline CDR1 and CDR2 sequences are SGHNT and YYREEE (reference sequence). The CDR3 sequence is 16 residues long. The trim removed 0 bases at V and 1 base at J, leaving 5 bases unmatched. The CDR3: CASSLAGTGGNYGYTF. In nucleotides, the CDR3 is TGTGCCAGCAGCTTGGCCGGGACAGGAGGTAACTATGGCTACACCTTC. Filled out from reference TRBV5-4 and TRBJ1-2, the complete variable domain reads ETGVTQSPTHLIKTRGQQVTLRCSSQSGHNTVSWYQQALGQGPQFIFQYYREEENGRGNFPPRFSGLQFPNYSSELNVNALELDDSALYLCASSLAGTGGNYGYTFGSGTRLTVV.

This chain connects TRBV7-6 to TRBJ2-1; tentatively, D is TRBD2 (5 bases). Germline loops: CDR1 SGHVS, CDR2 FNYEAQ. Trimming took 1 base from V and 9 from J, leaving 16 bases between them. This CDR3 contains 15 residues. Written as DNA, the CDR3 is TGTGCCAGCAGCTTAGGTACCCTAGAGGCGGGTGAGCAGTTCTTC. It encodes CASSLGTLEAGEQFF.

Sample share makes this clone medium-sized. The chain's CDR3 is CASSFLGTGVNQPQHF. The DNA of the CDR3 is TGTGCCAGCAGTTTCCTTGGGACAGGGGTAAATCAGCCCCAGCATTTT. This chain connects TRBV6-5 to TRBJ1-5; 10 bases align to TRBD1. The J segment lost 4 bases and the V segment lost 4 bases, leaving 7 bases of the junction unmatched. Looked up from germline, CDR1 is MNHEY and CDR2 is SVGAGI. The CDR3 length is 16 residues.

The chain links TRBV7-9 to TRBJ1-1; 7 bases are a match to TRBD1. Germline assignment: CDR1 SEHNR and CDR2 FQNEAQ (reference sequence). Trimming cost V 1 base and J 1 base; bases outside gene matches: 3. This CDR3 has 15 residues. This chain's CDR3 is CASSLDPGGNTEAFF. CDR3 bases: TGTGCCAGCAGCTTAGACCCAGGGGGGAACACTGAAGCTTTCTTT.

Concerning this clone itself: This sample includes further DNA sequences coding for the same CDR3. This chain connects TRBV18 to TRBJ1-2; maybe TRBD1 (5 bases). Germline CDR1 KGHSH, CDR2 LQKENI. CDR3 length equals 13 residues. The ends were cut back, 4 bases at V and 8 bases at J, with 14 bases in the middle. The CDR3, as DNA: TGTGCCAGCTCACAGCTCCGGGGGACGGGCTACACCTTC. Residues: CASSQLRGTGYTF.

The chain employs TRBV3-1 (or the pseudogene TRBV3-2) and TRBJ2-5, with D maybe TRBD2 (6 bases). Germline values: CDR1 LGHDT, CDR2 YNNKEL (reference sequence). The CDR3 extends over 15 amino acids. V lost 1 base and J 1 base, leaving 10 bases between the germline ends. The CDR3 region is CASSQAGDSQETQYF. CDR3 DNA sequence: TGTGCCAGCAGCCAAGCGGGGGATTCCCAAGAGACCCAGTACTTC.

The CDR3 DNA reads TGTGCCAGCAGTCCCCCAAAAGAGACCCAGTACTTC. Its translation: CASSPPKETQYF. The chain is built from TRBV28 and TRBJ2-5, with unresolved D. The CDR3 runs 12 residues. The ends were cut back, 5 bases at V and 3 bases at J, with 7 bases in the middle. Germline values: CDR1 MDHEN, CDR2 SYDVKM.

The chain has TRBV20-1 and TRBJ2-7; D is possibly TRBD1 (6 bases). V shed 3 bases and J shed 2 bases, with 11 bases lying between them. Germline CDR1 and CDR2: DFQATT and SNEGSKA (reference sequence). CDR3 length: 13 amino acids. CDR3: CSASWGPTYEQYF. In DNA, the CDR3 is TGCAGTGCTAGTTGGGGGCCGACCTACGAGCAGTACTTC.

This clone was counted between two and nine times. The rearrangement links TRBV5-6 to TRBJ1-2; a possible D gene is TRBD1 (6 bases). V was pared by 3 bases and J by 4 bases, with 10 bases between. The CDR3 spans 13 residues. Germline V gives CDR1 SGHDT, CDR2 YYEEEE. CDR3 loop: CASSSQGPYGYTF. The CDR3 nucleotides are TGTGCCAGCAGCTCCCAGGGGCCCTATGGCTACACCTTC.

J is TRBJ2-3 and V is TRBV3-1 (or the pseudogene TRBV3-2); 15 positions agree with TRBD2. The ends lost 3 bases at V and 5 bases at J; junction bases unmatched: 3. Germline lookup yields CDR1 LGHDT and CDR2 YNNKEL (reference sequence). The CDR3 covers 16 residues. The CDR3 sequence is CASSHRTSGGVDTQYF. The DNA for the CDR3 is TGTGCCAGCAGCCATCGGACTAGCGGGGGGGTAGATACGCAGTATTTT.

The chain employs TRBV30 and TRBJ2-7; D is undetermined. The V gene's germline CDR1 is GTSNPN and CDR2 SVGIG (reference sequence). Trimming pared 4 bases from V and 1 base from J, leaving 5 bases between. This CDR3 comprises 11 residues. The DNA of the CDR3 is TGTGCCTGGATGGAGTCCTACGAGCAGTACTTC. Its translation is CAWMESYEQYF.

The chain joins TRBV11-1 to TRBJ2-7; TRBD1 agrees at 8 bases. V lost 7 bases, J lost 5 bases, and 13 bases stayed unmatched. The CDR3 has 15 residues. Germline lookup yields CDR1 SGHAT and CDR2 FQDESV (reference sequence). The chain's CDR3 is CASTIGDRPFDEQYF. CDR3 coding DNA: TGTGCCAGCACCATAGGGGACAGGCCGTTTGACGAGCAGTACTTC.

The chain links TRBV27 to TRBJ2-1, with 8 bases aligning to TRBD1. The CDR3 length is 14 residues. With V trimmed by 11 bases and J by 2 bases, 8 bases remained unmatched. Germline V lookup: CDR1 MNHEY, CDR2 SMNVEV (reference sequence). Here the CDR3 DNA reads TGTGCCGTCACACCAGGGGGCCCCTACAATGAGCAGTTCTTC. It codes for CAVTPGGPYNEQFF.

The genes are TRBV28 and TRBJ2-7, with D hard to call. Trimming shortened V by 7 bases and J by 3 bases, and 16 bases separated the two germline ends. This CDR3 comprises 14 residues. Germline lookup yields CDR1 MDHEN and CDR2 SYDVKM. DNA of the CDR3: TGTGCCAGCACGTTAACCCCAGGAAACTACGAGCAGTACTTC. Translating it yields CASTLTPGNYEQYF.

The V and J genes are TRBV4-1 and TRBJ2-7, with TRBD2 matching 9 bases. From germline, CDR1 is MGHRA and CDR2 YSYEKL. J was trimmed by 6 bases and V by 4 bases; bases with no gene match: 16. The CDR3 is 17 amino acids. In nucleotides, the CDR3 is TGCGCCAGCAGCCCCGCCGGCGGGAGGGCCGCCCCCCCCGAGCAGTACTTC. Its translation: CASSPAGGRAAPPEQYF.

The genes are TRBV6-5 and TRBJ1-2; no clear D. The CDR3 contains 12 residues. The V end was cut by 6 bases, the J end by 7 bases, with 12 bases between. In germline, CDR1 is MNHEY, CDR2 SVGAGI. Written as DNA, the CDR3 is TGTGCCAGCAGCGGGGTCCACGCTGGCTACACCTTC. Encoded protein: CASSGVHAGYTF.

The V gene is TRBV13, the J gene TRBJ2-7, with 8 nucleotides matching TRBD2. The CDR3 has 14 residues. Germline values: CDR1 PRHDT, CDR2 FYEKMQ (reference sequence). Unmatched junction bases numbered 3, after V lost 1 base and J lost 4 bases. CDR3 in amino acids: CASSLAGGPYEQYF. The CDR3 bases are TGTGCCAGCAGCTTAGCGGGGGGGCCTTACGAGCAGTACTTC.

The genes are TRBV10-3 and TRBJ2-7; 11 bases agree with TRBD1. V lost 4 bases and J lost 3; bases outside the gene matches: 5. The CDR3 loop spans 15 amino acids. The germline gives CDR1 ENHRY, CDR2 SYGVKD. The CDR3 protein is CAISGQDRGRYEQYF. The CDR3, as DNA: TGTGCCATCAGTGGGCAGGACAGGGGGCGCTACGAGCAGTACTTC.

This chain connects TRBV4-1 to TRBJ2-2; tentative D call: TRBD2 (5 bases). The germline V gene has CDR1 MGHRA and CDR2 YSYEKL. The CDR3 sequence is 14 residues long. V lost 0 bases and J lost 14, with 16 bases in between. In DNA, the CDR3 is TGCGCCAGCAGCCAAGATCGGGATCTCCTAAACCTGTTTTTT. Translating gives CASSQDRDLLNLFF.

The chain couples TRBV3-1 (or the pseudogene TRBV3-2) to TRBJ1-1, with a weak D call TRBD1 (6 bases). V lost 4 bases to trimming and J lost 1 base, with 13 bases between them. Germline loops: CDR1 LGHDT, CDR2 YNNKEL (reference sequence). The CDR3 consists of 15 residues. The CDR3 is CASSPRDRTNTEAFF. CDR3 DNA: TGTGCCAGCAGCCCGCGCGACAGGACGAACACTGAAGCTTTCTTT.

This chain connects TRBV3-1 (or the pseudogene TRBV3-2) to TRBJ2-1; D unresolved. The V end lost 1 base, the J end lost 5 bases, and 12 bases lay between the germline ends. This CDR3 has 15 residues. Germline-derived CDR1 and CDR2 are LGHDT and YNNKEL (reference sequence). The CDR3 coding sequence is TGTGCCAGCAGCCAAGTCCCGGGTCGGGACAATGAGCAGTTCTTC. This translates into CASSQVPGRDNEQFF.